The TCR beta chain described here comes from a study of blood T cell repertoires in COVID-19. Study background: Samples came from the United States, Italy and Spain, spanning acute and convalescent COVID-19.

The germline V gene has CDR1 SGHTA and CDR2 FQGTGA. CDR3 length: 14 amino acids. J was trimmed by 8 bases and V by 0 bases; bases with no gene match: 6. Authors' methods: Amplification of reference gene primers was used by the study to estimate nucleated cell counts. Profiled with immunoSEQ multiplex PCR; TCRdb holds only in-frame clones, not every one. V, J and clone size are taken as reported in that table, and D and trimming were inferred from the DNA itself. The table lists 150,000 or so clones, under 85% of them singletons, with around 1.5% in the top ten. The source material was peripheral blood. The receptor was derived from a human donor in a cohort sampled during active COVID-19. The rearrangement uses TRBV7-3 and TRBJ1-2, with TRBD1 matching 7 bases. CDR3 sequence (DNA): TGTGCCAGCAGCTTAACAGGGACAGCGGAGGGCTACACCTTC. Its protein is CASSLTGTAEGYTF.